One sample yielded the 2 T cell receptor beta chains listed below, sequenced in a study of brain T cells in children with intractable seizures. Method: immunoSEQ multiplex PCR; TCRdb's copy keeps in-frame clones and lacks some. The data show under 400,000 clones, 93% seen once. The sample's time point: blood from clinic visit 5 months post-surgery; TSC patient then seizure free. Sequenced here: peripheral blood, sampled 4 to 6 months after surgery. All receptors derive from a boy younger than two with tuberous sclerosis and intractable seizures.

The J gene is TRBJ1-1, the V gene TRBV5-4; 7 bases map to TRBD1. Germline CDR1 and CDR2: SGHNT and YYREEE (reference sequence). The length of the CDR3 is 13 residues. V shed 2 bases and J 7 bases; nucleotides not matched to a gene: 5. CDR3 nucleotide sequence: TGTGCCAGCAGCTTCCGGACAGGACTTGAAGCTTTCTTT. It encodes CASSFRTGLEAFF.

The chain is built from TRBV30 and TRBJ1-1; TRBD1 matches at 10 bases. The germline V gene encodes CDR1 GTSNPN and CDR2 SVGIG (reference sequence). The CDR3 extends over 12 amino acids. V was pared by 3 bases and J by 6 bases, with 1 base of the junction left unmatched. The CDR3 spells CAWSGTGAEAFF. The CDR3 coding sequence is TGTGCCTGGAGCGGGACAGGGGCTGAAGCTTTCTTT. Variable domain in full (rest from reference TRBV30 and TRBJ1-1): SQTIHQWPATLVQPVGSPLSLECTVEGTSNPNLYWYRQAAGRGLQLLFYSVGIGQISSEVPQNLSASRPQDRQFILSSKKLLLSDSGFYLCAWSGTGAEAFFGQGTRLTVV.